The 20 T cell receptor beta chains listed next were all sequenced from one sample in a study of blood T cell repertoires in COVID-19 (dated by TCRdb to 2018 to 2021). Preparation of the library involved the immunoSEQ multiplex PCR assay. As stored in TCRdb, this immuneACCESS dataset retains in-frame rearrangements with V and J assigned. A fraction of the clones does not appear; measured against another copy, unresolved V genes explain less than half of the discrepancy, and the remainder lacks a known reason. The sample yields around 250,000 clones; roughly 84% were counted once. Of the sample, 1.5% is held by the ten largest clones. The specimen sequenced was peripheral blood. Receptor source: a middle-aged woman who had recovered from COVID-19.

The gene calls are TRBV27 and TRBJ1-1; maybe TRBD1 (5 bases). V dropped 7 bases and J dropped 0 bases, with 18 bases sitting between them. The CDR3 is 16 residues long. Looked up from germline, CDR1 is MNHEY and CDR2 is SMNVEV (reference sequence). This CDR3 is CASKPHPAGMNTEAFF. The CDR3 DNA sequence: TGTGCCAGCAAACCTCACCCCGCAGGGATGAACACTGAAGCTTTCTTT.

This clone has a handful of counts. This chain joins TRBV2 and TRBJ2-7; maybe TRBD2 (6 bases). The CDR3 is 15 residues long. Germline values: CDR1 SNHLY, CDR2 FYNNEI. Trimming removed 3 bases from V and 6 bases from J, with 18 bases in between. The CDR3 loop reads CASSEQRVEEGEQYF. As DNA, the CDR3 is TGTGCCAGCAGTGAGCAGCGGGTGGAGGAAGGCGAGCAGTACTTC. Based on the CDR3 plus reference TRBV2 and TRBJ2-7, the full variable domain is EPEVTQTPSHQVTQMGQEVILRCVPISNHLYFYWYRQILGQKVEFLVSFYNNEISEKSEIFDDQFSVERPDGSNFTLKIRSTKLEDSAMYFCASSEQRVEEGEQYFGPGTRLTVT.

The chain is built from TRBV28 and TRBJ1-2, with 8 bases that match TRBD1. This CDR3 contains 14 residues. The germline V gene encodes CDR1 MDHEN and CDR2 SYDVKM. After removal of 5 bases from V and 4 bases from J, the junction contained 6 bases not matched to a gene. In DNA, the CDR3 is TGTGCCAGCAGTGAAGGGGACAGGCTCTATGGCTACACCTTC. Translated: CASSEGDRLYGYTF.

This chain joins TRBV7-9 and TRBJ2-2; D is ambiguous. The germline gives CDR1 SEHNR, CDR2 FQNEAQ (reference sequence). V lost 7 bases and J 2 bases, leaving 14 bases between the germline ends. The CDR3 spans 15 residues. The CDR3, as DNA: TGTGCCAGCACACCAAGCCGATTCAACACCGGGGAGCTGTTTTTT. Translation gives CASTPSRFNTGELFF.

This chain connects TRBV28 to TRBJ2-5; TRBD1 aligns across 9 bases. V lost 4 bases and J lost 5; bases outside the gene matches: 5. The germline gives CDR1 MDHEN, CDR2 SYDVKM. This CDR3 comprises 14 residues. The DNA for the CDR3 is TGTGCCAGCAGTTCGGACAGGGGCCGCGAGACCCAGTACTTC. This gives the protein CASSSDRGRETQYF.

This chain links TRBV7-9 with TRBJ1-3, with D maybe TRBD1 (6 bases). The V and J ends lost 4 bases and 2 bases respectively, with 9 bases between them. Germline-derived CDR1 and CDR2 are SEHNR and FQNEAQ (reference sequence). CDR3 length: 14 amino acids. CDR3 DNA sequence: TGTGCCAGCAGCTCGGGACAAGCTGGAAACACCATATATTTT. This encodes CASSSGQAGNTIYF.

V and J are TRBV5-1 and TRBJ2-5, with 11 bases that match TRBD1. After removal of 1 base from V and 5 bases from J, the junction contained 13 bases not matched to a gene. There are 18 residues in the CDR3. Germline V gene data show CDR1 as SGHRS and CDR2 as YFSETQ. CDR3 in DNA: TGCGCCAGCAGCTTGAGAATTAGGACAGGGGGCCTAGGGGAGACCCAGTACTTC. Its translation: CASSLRIRTGGLGETQYF.

The chain carries TRBV5-1 and TRBJ2-2, with 9 nucleotides matching TRBD1. The germline CDR1 and CDR2 sequences are SGHRS and YFSETQ. The CDR3 covers 15 residues. Trimming at V came to 4 bases and at J to 3 bases, leaving 4 bases not matched to a gene. The CDR3 reads CASSRQGVDTGELFF. The DNA of the CDR3 is TGCGCCAGCAGCCGACAGGGGGTGGACACCGGGGAGCTGTTTTTT. Looking up the rest from reference TRBV5-1 and TRBJ2-2 gives the full variable domain: KAGVTQTPRYLIKTRGQQVTLSCSPISGHRSVSWYQQTPGQGLQFLFEYFSETQRNKGNFPGRFSGRQFSNSRSEMNVSTLELGDSALYLCASSRQGVDTGELFFGEGSRLTVL.

V gene TRBV6-1 combines with J gene TRBJ2-7; TRBD2 is a possible D gene (6 bases). The CDR3 totals 14 residues. Germline CDR1 and CDR2: MNHNS and SASEGT. Trimming took off 3 bases at V and 3 bases at J, with 12 bases between the two ends. CDR3 bases: TGTGCCAGCAGTGACATGGGGGGAGGCTACGAGCAGTACTTC. Its protein product is CASSDMGGGYEQYF.

This clone appeared once. The chain links TRBV2 to TRBJ2-7; TRBD1 aligns across 11 bases. J was trimmed by 3 bases and V by 9 bases; bases with no gene match: 7. The germline gives CDR1 SNHLY, CDR2 FYNNEI. CDR3 size: 14 residues. DNA of the CDR3: TGTGCCAGAAAATCGGGACAGGGGGGCTACGAGCAGTACTTC. Its translation is CARKSGQGGYEQYF.

V and J are TRBV9 and TRBJ2-7, with D unresolved. CDR1 is SGDLS, CDR2 YYNGEE, per germline. V lost 4 bases, J lost 0 bases, and 11 bases lay in between. The CDR3 contains 14 residues. The CDR3 nucleotides are TGTGCCAGCAGCCCCTATAGGAGCTCCTACGAGCAGTACTTC. It is translated as CASSPYRSSYEQYF. The full variable domain, with the rest looked up from reference TRBV9 and TRBJ2-7, is DSGVTQTPKHLITATGQRVTLRCSPRSGDLSVYWYQQSLDQGLQFLIQYYNGEERAKGNILERFSAQQFPDLHSELNLSSLELGDSALYFCASSPYRSSYEQYFGPGTRLTVT.

This clone was counted a single time. The chain recombines TRBV5-1 with TRBJ2-7; 7 nucleotides line up with TRBD1. The CDR3 sequence is 13 residues long. Germline V lookup: CDR1 SGHRS, CDR2 YFSETQ. V dropped 3 bases and J dropped 3; count of bases not matched to a gene: 3. The CDR3 here is CASSSGQFYEQYF. The CDR3 DNA follows: TGCGCCAGCAGCTCGGGACAGTTCTACGAGCAGTACTTC.

The J gene is TRBJ2-7, the V gene TRBV24-1, with D perhaps TRBD1 (6 bases). In germline, CDR1 is KGHDR, CDR2 SFDVKD. The CDR3 is made up of 14 amino acids. V lost 8 bases and J lost 0, with 13 bases in between. In DNA form, the CDR3 reads TGTGCCACCAAGGGGTCGGACAGCTCCTACGAGCAGTACTTC. Amino acids: CATKGSDSSYEQYF.

J is TRBJ1-6 and V is TRBV27; 7 bases are a match to TRBD1. Germline CDR1 MNHEY, CDR2 SMNVEV (reference sequence). This CDR3 has 17 residues. The J segment lost 0 bases and the V segment lost 6 bases, leaving 8 bases of the junction unmatched. CDR3 DNA sequence: TGTGCCAGCAGACCCAAGGGGGCAGGCTCCTATAATTCACCCCTCCACTTT. Its translation is CASRPKGAGSYNSPLHF.

The count of this clone is one. This chain uses TRBV2 with TRBJ2-1; 9 bases align to TRBD2. The CDR3 loop spans 15 amino acids. CDR1 is SNHLY and CDR2 is FYNNEI in the germline V gene. With 4 bases clipped from V and 3 bases from J, the junction kept 4 bases outside the gene matches. In DNA form, the CDR3 reads TGTGCCAGCAGTGGGGGACTAGCCAACTACAATGAGCAGTTCTTC. Protein sequence: CASSGGLANYNEQFF.

The chain employs TRBV19 and TRBJ2-7; 8 bases agree with TRBD1. CDR1 is LNHDA, CDR2 SQIVND, per germline (reference sequence). The CDR3 extends over 15 amino acids. After removal of 5 bases from V and 1 base from J, the junction contained 7 bases not matched to a gene. The CDR3 region has the DNA TGTGCCAGTAGTCCCCAGGGACAGGCGTCCTACGAGCAGTACTTC. Protein sequence: CASSPQGQASYEQYF. The variable domain in full, completed from reference TRBV19 and TRBJ2-7, reads DGGITQSPKYLFRKEGQNVTLSCEQNLNHDAMYWYRQDPGQGLRLIYYSQIVNDFQKGDIAEGYSVSREKKESFPLTVTSAQKNPTAFYLCASSPQGQASYEQYFGPGTRLTVT.

The gene calls are TRBV9 and TRBJ1-3; 7 nucleotides agree with TRBD1. CDR1 is SGDLS and CDR2 is YYNGEE in the germline V gene. The CDR3 runs to 16 residues. V lost 4 bases to trimming and J lost 0 bases; unmatched junction nucleotides: 7. CDR3 sequence: CASSSETGLSGNTIYF. The CDR3 DNA sequence: TGTGCCAGCAGCTCCGAGACAGGGCTCTCTGGAAACACCATATATTTT.

This chain links TRBV4-1 with TRBJ2-7, with D perhaps TRBD2 (6 bases). Germline loops: CDR1 MGHRA, CDR2 YSYEKL. Trimming stripped 0 bases from V and 3 bases from J, with 15 bases between. This CDR3 region has 16 residues. For the CDR3, the DNA is TGCGCCAGCAGCCAAGATCAGGAGGGGCTCTACTACGAGCAGTACTTC. Translating it yields CASSQDQEGLYYEQYF.

The V call is TRBV6-5, the J call TRBJ2-5; possibly TRBD2 for D (6 bases). From germline, CDR1 is MNHEY and CDR2 SVGAGI. V lost 6 bases to trimming and J lost 10 bases, with 24 bases between them. This CDR3 has 15 residues. The CDR3 bases are TGTGCCAGCAGGGACCCTTGGGACTCTTCAAATAGCCAGTACTTC. Encoded protein: CASRDPWDSSNSQYF.

This chain connects TRBV2 to TRBJ1-1; the D gene is possibly TRBD1 (5 bases). Germline V gene data show CDR1 as SNHLY and CDR2 as FYNNEI. CDR3 length: 12 amino acids. V lost 4 bases to trimming and J lost 6 bases, with 9 bases between them. The CDR3 sequence: CASSGGQPEAFF. The CDR3 DNA reads as TGTGCCAGCAGTGGGGGCCAACCTGAAGCTTTCTTT.